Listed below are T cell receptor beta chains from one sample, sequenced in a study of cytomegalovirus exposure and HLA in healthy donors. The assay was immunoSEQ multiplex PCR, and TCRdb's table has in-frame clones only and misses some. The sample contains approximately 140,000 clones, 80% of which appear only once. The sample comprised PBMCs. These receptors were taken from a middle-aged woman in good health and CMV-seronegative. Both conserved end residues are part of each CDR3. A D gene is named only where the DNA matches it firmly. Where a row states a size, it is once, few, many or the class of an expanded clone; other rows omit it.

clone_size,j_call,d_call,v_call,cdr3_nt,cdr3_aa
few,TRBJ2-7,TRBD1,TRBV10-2,TGCGCCAGCAGTGGACAGGGTTCCTACGAGCAGTACTTC,CASSGQGSYEQYF
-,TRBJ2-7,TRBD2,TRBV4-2,TGTGCCAGCAGCCAAGACGGCGGCGGGAGGGGCGAGCAGTACTTC,CASSQDGGGRGEQYF
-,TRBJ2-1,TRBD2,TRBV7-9,TGTGCCAGCAGCTTAGAAGCGGGGGGGGCCAATGAGCAGTTCTTC,CASSLEAGGANEQFF
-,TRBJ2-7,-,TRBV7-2,TGTGCCAGCAGCTTAAGCCAGGGCCTCTCCTACGAGCAGTACTTC,CASSLSQGLSYEQYF
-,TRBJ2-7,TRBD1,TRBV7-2,TGTGCCAGCAGCCCCCGGACAGGTAAAAGGGACGAGCAGTACTTC,CASSPRTGKRDEQYF
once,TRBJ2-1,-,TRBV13,TGTGCCAGCAGCTTAGCGGCTAGCGAGCAGTTCTTC,CASSLAASEQFF
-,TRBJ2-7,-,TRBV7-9,TGTGCCAGCAGCCAACTGCGGGGACCATCTTACGAGCAGTACTTC,CASSQLRGPSYEQYF
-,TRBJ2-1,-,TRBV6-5,TGTGCCAGCAGTTACCGGGGTCACAATGAGCAGTTCTTC,CASSYRGHNEQFF
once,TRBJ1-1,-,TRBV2,TGTGCCAGCAGTGAAAGGGCAGGCGGGGGCACTGAAGCTTTCTTT,CASSERAGGGTEAFF
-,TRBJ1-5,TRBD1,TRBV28,TGTGCCAGCAGTTTACGGACAGGGGATCAGCCCCAGCATTTT,CASSLRTGDQPQHF
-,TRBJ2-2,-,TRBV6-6,TGTGCCAGCAACCTACAATGGGAGGTAACCGGGGAGCTGTTTTTT,CASNLQWEVTGELFF
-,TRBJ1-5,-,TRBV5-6,TGTGCCAGCAGCTCCGGGGGGGCGCCCCAGCATTTT,CASSSGGAPQHF
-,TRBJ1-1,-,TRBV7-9,TGTGCCAGCAGCTTAGAGGTAACGGGCACTGAAGCTTTCTTT,CASSLEVTGTEAFF
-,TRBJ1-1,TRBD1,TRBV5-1,TGCGCCAGCAGCCAACGGGACAGGGGTTTCATGAACACTGAAGCTTTCTTT,CASSQRDRGFMNTEAFF
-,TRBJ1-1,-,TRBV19,TGTGCCAGTAGTATAGATCGGGGACCTCAGGGAGGGATGAACACTGAAGCTTTCTTT,CASSIDRGPQGGMNTEAFF
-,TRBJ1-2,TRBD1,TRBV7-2,TGTGCCAGCAGCTTAGGAGGGACAGGGGTTGTCTATGGCTACACCTTC,CASSLGGTGVVYGYTF
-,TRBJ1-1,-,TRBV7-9,TGTGCCAGCAGACCCGTCATTGACAGGAACACTGAAGCTTTCTTT,CASRPVIDRNTEAFF
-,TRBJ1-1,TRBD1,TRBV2,TGTGCCAGCAGTAAACAGGGGGCTGGGGGGACTGAAGCTTTCTTT,CASSKQGAGGTEAFF
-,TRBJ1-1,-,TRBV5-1,TGCGCCAGCAGCTTTCGAGGAGGCAGCGGCACTGAAGCTTTCTTT,CASSFRGGSGTEAFF
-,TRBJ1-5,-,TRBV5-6,TGTGCCAGCAGCTTGGCGGGGGGCGCGGGTCAGCCCCAGCATTTT,CASSLAGGAGQPQHF
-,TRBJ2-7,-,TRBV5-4,TGTGCCAGCAGCTTGCGGGATAAATCCTACGAGCAGTACTTC,CASSLRDKSYEQYF
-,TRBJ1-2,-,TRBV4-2,TGTGCCAGCAGCCAAGATGCGGGGATTAGGGGCTACACCTTC,CASSQDAGIRGYTF
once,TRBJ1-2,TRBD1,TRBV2,TGTGCCAGCAGTGATCGACAGGGGGTAGATGGCTACACCTTC,CASSDRQGVDGYTF
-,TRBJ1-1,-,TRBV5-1,TGCGCCAGCAGCTCCTATCAGGAAAGGAACACTGAAGCTTTCTTT,CASSSYQERNTEAFF
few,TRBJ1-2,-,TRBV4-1,TGCGCCAGCAGCCAAGAGGTGTCAGGGGGCTACACCTTC,CASSQEVSGGYTF
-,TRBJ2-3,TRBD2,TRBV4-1,TGCGCCAGCAGTCTAGCGGGAGGGCTGTCAGGACTCACAGATACGCAGTATTTT,CASSLAGGLSGLTDTQYF
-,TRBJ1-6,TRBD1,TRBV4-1,TGCGCCAGCAGCGGGGACAGCAATAATTCACCCCTCCACTTT,CASSGDSNNSPLHF
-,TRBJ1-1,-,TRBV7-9,TGTGCCAGCAGCCCGAGCAGGGTGAACACTGAAGCTTTCTTT,CASSPSRVNTEAFF
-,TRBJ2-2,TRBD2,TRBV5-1,TGCGCCAGCAGCCCTTCGACTAGCGGGTTTACCGGGGAGCTGTTTTTT,CASSPSTSGFTGELFF
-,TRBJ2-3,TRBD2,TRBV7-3,TGTGCCAGCAGCTTAAATCCTAGCGGGAACACAGATACGCAGTATTTT,CASSLNPSGNTDTQYF
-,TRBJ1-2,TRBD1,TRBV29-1,TGCAGCGTTGAACCGGGACAGGCCTATGGCTACACCTTC,CSVEPGQAYGYTF
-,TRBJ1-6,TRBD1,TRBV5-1,TGCGCCAGCAGCGCAGGGGGCCTCGTTAATTCACCCCTCCACTTT,CASSAGGLVNSPLHF
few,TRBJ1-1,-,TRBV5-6,TGTGCCAGCAGCTTGCCGGGGATAAGTACTGAAGCTTTCTTT,CASSLPGISTEAFF
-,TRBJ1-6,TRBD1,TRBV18,TGTGCCAGCTCCTCAACAGGGGATAATTCACCCCTCCACTTT,CASSSTGDNSPLHF
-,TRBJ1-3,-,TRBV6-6,TGTGCCAGCAGCCGGTTCGTTGCTGGAAACACCATATATTTT,CASSRFVAGNTIYF
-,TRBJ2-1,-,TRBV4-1,TGCGCCAGCAGCCAAGCTCGACCAGGATACAATGAGCAGTTCTTC,CASSQARPGYNEQFF
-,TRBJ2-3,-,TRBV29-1,TGCAGCGTCAGAGGGACAACGGGGGATACGCAGTATTTT,CSVRGTTGDTQYF
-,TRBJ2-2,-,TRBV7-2,TGTGCCAGCAGCTACAGGGGGGGATACACCGGGGAGCTGTTTTTT,CASSYRGGYTGELFF
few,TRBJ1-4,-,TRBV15,TGTGCCACCAGCAGAGGGGGGGTTTCGGAAAAACTGTTTTTT,CATSRGGVSEKLFF
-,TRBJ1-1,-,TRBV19,TGTGCCAGTCGCCACCTAACTGAAGCTTTCTTT,CASRHLTEAFF
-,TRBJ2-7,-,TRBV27,TGTGCCAGCAGTTACGGACAGACCTACGAGCAGTACTTC,CASSYGQTYEQYF
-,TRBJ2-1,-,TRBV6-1,TGTGCCAGCACCTCAGGGGTCCCGGCCGGTAGTGAGCAGTTCTTC,CASTSGVPAGSEQFF
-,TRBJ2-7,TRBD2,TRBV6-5,TGTGCCAGCAGTTATGGGGCTAGCGGAGGCCCTAAGGAGCAGTACTTC,CASSYGASGGPKEQYF
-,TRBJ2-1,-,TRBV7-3,TGTGCCAGCAGCCCAGCGTCCCGGGAACCTTACAATGAGCAGTTCTTC,CASSPASREPYNEQFF
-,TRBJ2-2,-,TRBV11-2,TGTGCCAGCAGCCCCTATGGGCAGAGCACCGGGGAGCTGTTTTTT,CASSPYGQSTGELFF
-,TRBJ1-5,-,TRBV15,TGTGCCACCAGCCAAATTCCAGAAAATCAGCCCCAGCATTTT,CATSQIPENQPQHF
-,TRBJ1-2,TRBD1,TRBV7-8,TGTGCCAGCAGCTTAGGACAGGGGGCGGGCGGCTACACCTTC,CASSLGQGAGGYTF
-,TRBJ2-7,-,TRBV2,TGTGCCAGCAGTATATACCCAGGGGAGCCCCTCTACGAGCAGTACTTC,CASSIYPGEPLYEQYF
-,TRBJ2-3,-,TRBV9,TGTGCCAGCAGCGCCCGCGGATTAGCAGATACGCAGTATTTT,CASSARGLADTQYF
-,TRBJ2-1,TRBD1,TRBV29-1,TGCAGCGTTACATCCGGGACAGGGATTAAGTTCTTC,CSVTSGTGIKFF
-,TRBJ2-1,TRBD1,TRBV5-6,TGTGCCAGCAGCTTCGGACAGGGCGGCGATGAGCAGTTCTTC,CASSFGQGGDEQFF
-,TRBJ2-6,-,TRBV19,TGTGCCAGTACCTCAAGGGGGGGCCTGAGCTCTGGGGCCAACGTCCTGACTTTC,CASTSRGGLSSGANVLTF
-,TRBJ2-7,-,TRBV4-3,TGCGCCAGCAGCCAAGACGCAGGTGGGTGGTACGAGCAGTACTTC,CASSQDAGGWYEQYF
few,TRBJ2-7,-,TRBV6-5,TGTGCCAGCAGTTTAGCCCGGGGCGAGCAGTACTTC,CASSLARGEQYF
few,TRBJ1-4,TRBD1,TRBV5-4,TGTGCCAGCAGCTTGGGTGGGCAGGGGGCGCATGCTAATGAAAAACTGTTTTTT,CASSLGGQGAHANEKLFF